The 28 T cell receptor beta chains listed next were all sequenced from one sample in a study of beta chain features in type 1 diabetes. These receptors have no known antigen. Study-wide results and caveats: Moderately but significantly shorter TCRB CDR3s were found in Type 1 diabetes patients in all four CD4+ subsets.

The isolated RNA, all of it, was reverse transcribed, so expressed TCRB transcripts were what got sequenced. Sequenced by immunoSEQ multiplex PCR; TCRdb stores in-frame clones only, minus some. Among about 650,000 clones listed, 12% were seen once. The sequencing sample was made of naive CD4+ T cells from blood. These receptors were taken from a man under 40 with type 1 diabetes.

The V call is TRBV4-2, the J call TRBJ2-2; 7 bases match TRBD1. Germline V gives CDR1 LGHNA, CDR2 YNFKEQ. V gave up 7 bases and J gave up 6 bases; unmatched junction bases: 20. This CDR3 is built from 18 residues. The CDR3 nucleotides read TGTGCCAGCACCGCAATCGGTCCCGACAGGGTTAGGGCCGGGGAGCTGTTTTTT. Protein product: CASTAIGPDRVRAGELFF.

This clone showed up just a few times. The CDR3 spells CASSVEGQGAFF. The CDR3 DNA reads as TGTGCCAGCAGCGTAGAGGGACAAGGAGCTTTCTTT. V and J are TRBV9 and TRBJ1-1, with D perhaps TRBD1 (6 bases). From germline, CDR1 is SGDLS and CDR2 YYNGEE. V gave up 0 bases and J gave up 10 bases, with 10 bases separating them. The CDR3 has 12 residues.

This clone showed up just a few times. This sequence joins TRBV2 and TRBJ2-1; 8 bases map to TRBD1. Germline CDR1 and CDR2: SNHLY and FYNNEI. The V segment lost 4 bases and the J segment 6 bases; nucleotides outside the gene matches: 8. This CDR3 has 15 residues. The CDR3 region has the DNA TGTGCCAGCAGTGCGTTGGGACAGGATACCAATGAGCAGTTCTTC. This codes for CASSALGQDTNEQFF.

The chain joins TRBV11-3 to TRBJ2-2; the match to TRBD1 covers 8 bases. V was pared by 10 bases and J by 4 bases, with 17 bases of the junction left unmatched. This CDR3 has 17 residues. Per the germline V gene, CDR1 is SGHNT and CDR2 is YENEEA. In DNA, the CDR3 is TGTGCCACCTCTACCGGGGGAGGACAGGGACGCACCGGGGAGCTGTTTTTT. Amino acid sequence: CATSTGGGQGRTGELFF.

This chain joins TRBV7-6 and TRBJ2-2; 10 bases are a match to TRBD2. The germline CDR1 and CDR2 sequences are SGHVS and FNYEAQ. Trimming removed 5 bases from V and 3 bases from J; junction bases left unmatched: 3. The CDR3 totals 15 residues. The CDR3 reads CASSPTSGYTGELFF. CDR3 bases: TGTGCCAGCAGCCCGACTAGCGGGTACACCGGGGAGCTGTTTTTT.

V and J are TRBV4-3 and TRBJ2-5, with D hard to call. CDR1 and CDR2 (germline): LGHNA, YSLEER. Trimming cost V 1 base and J 2 bases, with 8 bases left between them. This CDR3 has 14 amino acids. CDR3 nucleotides: TGCGCCAGCAGCCAAGTAGGCAGACAAGAGACCCAGTACTTC. It codes for CASSQVGRQETQYF.

Notes on this clone: The same CDR3 can be traced to other DNA sequences in this sample. The chain has TRBV30 and TRBJ2-2; D could derive from TRBD1 or TRBD2 (5 bases each). With 2 bases removed from V and 6 bases from J, the gap between germline ends came to 10 bases. CDR3 length: 13 residues. Per the germline V gene, CDR1 is GTSNPN and CDR2 is SVGIG (reference sequence). CDR3 region: CAWSSGTPGELFF. CDR3 in DNA: TGTGCCTGGAGTTCCGGGACGCCCGGGGAGCTGTTTTTT.

The chain is built from TRBV13 and TRBJ1-1, with D uncertain. Germline CDR1 PRHDT, CDR2 FYEKMQ (reference sequence). The CDR3 contains 12 residues. V dropped 2 bases and J dropped 7 bases, with 8 bases sitting between them. The CDR3 sequence is CASSLRAYEAFF. DNA for the CDR3: TGTGCCAGCAGCTTAAGGGCATATGAAGCTTTCTTT.

The table lists this clone with a few counts. The genes are TRBV14 and TRBJ1-6, with 9 nucleotides matching TRBD1. This CDR3 has 14 amino acids. J was trimmed by 14 bases and V by 1 base; bases with no gene match: 6. Germline CDR1 SGHDN, CDR2 FVKESK. The CDR3 DNA reads TGTGCCAGCAGCCAAGTTGGGACAGGGAGGACCCTCCACTTT. This codes for CASSQVGTGRTLHF.

V is TRBV5-8 and J is TRBJ1-1; perhaps TRBD1 as D (6 bases). From germline, CDR1 is SGHTS and CDR2 YDEGEE. This CDR3 contains 18 residues. Trimming removed 0 bases from V and 4 bases from J, with 22 bases in between. The CDR3 loop is CASSLALGSRGRSTEAFF. CDR3 in DNA: TGTGCCAGCAGCTTGGCCTTAGGGTCTAGGGGGAGAAGCACTGAAGCTTTCTTT.

This clone was seen more than once but under ten times. The chain carries TRBV25-1 and TRBJ2-5; the match to TRBD1 covers 7 bases. Germline trimming cut 10 bases from V and 5 bases from J; bases unmatched to any gene: 10. CDR1 is MGHDK, CDR2 SYGVNS, per germline. The CDR3 runs 13 residues. The CDR3 protein is CATNRGGSETQYF. The CDR3 coding sequence is TGTGCCACCAACAGGGGCGGGTCGGAGACCCAGTACTTC. Drawing the rest from reference TRBV25-1 and TRBJ2-5, the complete variable domain is EADIYQTPRYLVIGTGKKITLECSQTMGHDKMYWYQQDPGMELHLIHYSYGVNSTEKGDLSSESTVSRIRTEHFPLTLESARPSHTSQYLCATNRGGSETQYFGPGTRLLVL.

This clone has more than one count but fewer than ten. The gene calls are TRBV2 and TRBJ2-3, with 9 bases identical to TRBD2. With V trimmed by 3 bases and J by 7 bases, 8 bases remained unmatched. Per the germline V gene, CDR1 is SNHLY and CDR2 is FYNNEI. The CDR3 spans 15 residues. The CDR3 region has the DNA TGTGCCAGCAGTGAGGTTGCGGGGGGGCCATATACGCAGTATTTT. Protein sequence: CASSEVAGGPYTQYF.

Only a few counts were recorded for this clone. The chain couples TRBV11-2 to TRBJ1-3; D ambiguous. The CDR3 extends over 14 amino acids. Germline V CDR1 and CDR2: SGHAT, FQNNGV. V was shortened by 2 bases and J by 7 bases, with 12 bases between the two germline ends. CDR3 amino acids: CASSLTEFGNTIYF. The CDR3 DNA follows: TGTGCCAGCAGCTTAACTGAGTTTGGCAACACCATATATTTT. The full variable domain, its missing parts supplied by reference TRBV11-2 and TRBJ1-3, is EAGVAQSPRYKIIEKRQSVAFWCNPISGHATLYWYQQILGQGPKLLIQFQNNGVVDDSQLPKDRFSAERLKGVDSTLKIQPAKLEDSAVYLCASSLTEFGNTIYFGEGSWLTVV.

This clone turned up a few times. The V call is TRBV7-9, the J call TRBJ1-2, with unresolved D. The CDR3 is made up of 11 amino acids. The V end lost 3 bases, the J end lost 8 bases, and 7 bases lay between the germline ends. Germline lookup yields CDR1 SEHNR and CDR2 FQNEAQ (reference sequence). The CDR3 DNA reads as TGTGCCAGCAGCTTGAGTGCCGGCTACACCTTC. Its protein product is CASSLSAGYTF.

This clone was seen a handful of times. This chain's CDR3 is CSVDLWDREAFF. The CDR3 DNA follows: TGCAGCGTTGACTTATGGGACAGAGAAGCTTTCTTT. This rearrangement joins TRBV29-1 to TRBJ1-1; TRBD1 aligns across 7 bases. The CDR3 is 12 amino acids. Germline assignment: CDR1 SQVTM and CDR2 ANQGSEA. V shed 3 bases, J shed 8 bases, and the junction held 6 bases outside the gene matches.

The J gene is TRBJ2-1, the V gene TRBV18; TRBD1 aligns across 7 bases. This CDR3 has 14 residues. With 1 base clipped from V and 4 bases from J, the junction kept 1 base outside the gene matches. Germline values: CDR1 KGHSH, CDR2 LQKENI. CDR3 loop: CASSPRDRYNEQFF. The CDR3 DNA reads TGTGCCAGCTCACCACGGGACAGATACAATGAGCAGTTCTTC.

This chain uses TRBV28 with TRBJ1-2; 7 bases agree with TRBD1. CDR3 length: 13 residues. CDR1 is MDHEN, CDR2 SYDVKM, per germline. V shed 7 bases, J shed 13 bases, and the junction held 15 bases outside the gene matches. The CDR3: CASTLTIDRDCTF. The CDR3 DNA reads as TGTGCCAGCACCCTAACCATTGACAGGGACTGCACCTTC.

This chain joins TRBV30 and TRBJ2-1; no definite D call. The CDR3 length is 12 residues. The germline V gene has CDR1 GTSNPN and CDR2 SVGIG (reference sequence). Trimming cost V 2 bases and J 4 bases, with 6 bases left between them. The CDR3 bases are TGTGCCTGGAGTCGAACATACAATGAGCAGTTCTTC. Its protein is CAWSRTYNEQFF.

This clone appeared a few times. This sequence joins TRBV7-2 and TRBJ2-6, with unresolved D. Trimming pared 2 bases from V and 2 bases from J, leaving 10 bases between. CDR3 length: 16 residues. Germline V CDR1 and CDR2: SGHTA, FQGNSA. Here the CDR3 reads CASSLSDPPGANVLTF. In DNA, the CDR3 is TGTGCCAGCAGCTTAAGTGACCCGCCTGGGGCCAACGTCCTGACTTTC.

This clone was observed a handful of times. This chain uses TRBV4-2 with TRBJ2-5; D ambiguous. V dropped 0 bases and J dropped 5 bases, with 7 bases sitting between them. Germline V gives CDR1 LGHNA, CDR2 YNFKEQ. This CDR3 has 13 amino acids. In DNA form, the CDR3 reads TGTGCCAGCAGCCAAGAGAATTGGGAGACCCAGTACTTC. This gives the protein CASSQENWETQYF.

This chain links TRBV25-1 with TRBJ2-5, with 11 bases that match TRBD2. The CDR3 runs to 18 residues. Germline CDR1 is MGHDK and CDR2 is SYGVNS. J lost 0 bases, V lost 2 bases, and 8 bases had no gene match. Here the CDR3 DNA reads TGTGCCAGCAGTGAAGAACTAGCGGGGGCCTGGTACCAAGAGACCCAGTACTTC. It specifies CASSEELAGAWYQETQYF.

Remarks on this clone: Sequence at one end of the junction differs from germline and may be a read error. The J gene is TRBJ2-7, the V gene TRBV28; 9 bases align to TRBD1. In germline, CDR1 is MDHEN, CDR2 SYDVKM. This CDR3 is built from 15 residues. The CDR3 region is CASSLYRQGVYEQYF. The CDR3 bases are TGTGCCAGCAGCTTATACCGACAGGGGGTCTACGAGCAGTACTTC.

This clone turned up a few times. As DNA, the CDR3 is TGTGCCAGCAGTTTAGGGGTAGGGGGCCCTGGGGCCAACGTCCTGACTTTC. Translation gives CASSLGVGGPGANVLTF. The V call is TRBV28, the J call TRBJ2-6; the match to TRBD1 covers 7 bases. The CDR3 is 17 residues long. With V trimmed by 2 bases and J by 2 bases, 6 bases remained unmatched. Germline CDR1 is MDHEN and CDR2 is SYDVKM. The full variable domain, in which reference TRBV28 and TRBJ2-6 provide the parts outside the CDR3, is DVKVTQSSRYLVKRTGEKVFLECVQDMDHENMFWYRQDPGLGLRLIYFSYDVKMKEKGDIPEGYSVSREKKERFSLILESASTNQTSMYLCASSLGVGGPGANVLTFGAGSRLTVL.

This clone was found a few times. The V gene is TRBV10-3, the J gene TRBJ2-1; D is undetermined. V shed 9 bases and J shed 5 bases, with 8 bases lying between them. Germline V gene data show CDR1 as ENHRY and CDR2 as SYGVKD. The CDR3 has 11 residues. Written as DNA, the CDR3 is TGTGCCATATACGGCGACAATGAGCAGTTCTTC. It codes for CAIYGDNEQFF.

This clone has a handful of counts. Other DNA sequences in this sample translate to the same CDR3. The chain combines TRBV5-4 with TRBJ2-1; TRBD1 agrees at 7 bases. The CDR3 consists of 15 residues. J gave up 0 bases and V 0 bases, and 0 bases lay outside the gene matches. Germline lookup yields CDR1 SGHNT and CDR2 YYREEE (reference sequence). The CDR3 region has the DNA TGTGCCAGCAGCTTGGACAGGGGCTCCTACAATGAGCAGTTCTTC. Translation: CASSLDRGSYNEQFF. Using reference TRBV5-4 and TRBJ2-1 for the parts outside the CDR3, the full variable domain is ETGVTQSPTHLIKTRGQQVTLRCSSQSGHNTVSWYQQALGQGPQFIFQYYREEENGRGNFPPRFSGLQFPNYSSELNVNALELDDSALYLCASSLDRGSYNEQFFGPGTRLTVL.

The genes are TRBV9 and TRBJ1-4; tentatively, D is TRBD1 (6 bases). Trimming removed 4 bases from V and 8 bases from J, with 15 bases in between. This CDR3 region has 14 residues. Looked up from germline, CDR1 is SGDLS and CDR2 is YYNGEE. The CDR3 here is CASSSGTGAEKLFF. CDR3 in DNA: TGTGCCAGCAGCTCCGGGACGGGGGCGGAAAAACTGTTTTTT.

This rearrangement joins TRBV5-6 to TRBJ2-5, with TRBD1 matching over 9 bases. In germline, CDR1 is SGHDT, CDR2 YYEEEE. CDR3 length: 15 residues. V gave up 4 bases and J gave up 4 bases; unmatched junction bases: 8. The CDR3 bases are TGTGCCAGCAGCCCGCAAGACAGGGGGGGAGAGACCCAGTACTTC. It encodes CASSPQDRGGETQYF.

The rearrangement uses TRBV19 and TRBJ2-7; D possibly corresponds to TRBD2 (5 bases). V lost 3 bases and J lost 0, with 9 bases in between. The germline V gene has CDR1 LNHDA and CDR2 SQIVND (reference sequence). The CDR3 is 14 amino acids. CDR3 sequence reads: CASSIERSSYEQYF. The DNA of the CDR3 is TGTGCCAGTAGTATCGAGCGGAGCTCCTACGAGCAGTACTTC.